Only a few counts were recorded for the clone carrying this TCR beta chain. Its matching antigen is unknown. Constant-segment primers and 5'RACE yielded cDNA libraries for TCR alpha and TCR beta, each carrying sample barcodes and UMIs. TCRdb re-analysed the 5' RACE reads in MiXCR, keeping a single row per CDR3 protein. Here the sample spans some 130,000 distinct CDR3 sequences, roughly 15% being singletons. This entry comes from a study of T-cell memory formation after mild COVID-19. J was trimmed by 2 bases and V by 6 bases; bases with no gene match: 4. CDR3 length: 14 residues. Germline V gives CDR1 SNHLY, CDR2 FYNNEI. Whole-study findings and limits: CM and EM subsets held most contracting CD4+ clones; EMRA held CD8+ ones.

Sequences were obtained from PBMCs or a T cell subset sorted from them (not recorded which). The clonotype originates from an adult woman who had mild COVID-19 (a few samples of this study predate the infection). Cell type and time point are not known. This chain connects TRBV2 to TRBJ2-7; TRBD2 matches 10 bases. The CDR3 sequence is CASRGLATTYEQYF. The CDR3 DNA follows: TGTGCCAGCAGGGGACTAGCGACGACCTACGAGCAGTACTTC.